This TCR beta chain was sequenced for a study of OX40 agonist ivuxolimab in advanced cancers. As for this clone: Its cognate antigen is unknown.

The timepoints at which blood was sampled were baseline, cycle 4 day 1, and cycle 7 day 1. Assay used: immunoSEQ multiplex PCR; TCRdb lists only in-frame clones, some missing. The sample shows roughly 13,000 clones, roughly 89% of them seen only once. The study's findings and limits: There was clonal expansion of CD4+ and CD8+ blood T cells by week 6 at 0.1 to 3.0 mg/kg. Antigen specificity remained undetermined for the expanded peripheral T cells. Low clonal expansion, among the lowest seen, marked partial responders at 0.1-3.0 mg/kg.

This TCR came from an adult with an advanced solid tumor such as melanoma, head and neck, liver or kidney cancer. This sample comprised CD4+ or CD8+ T cells sorted from blood, obtained in a trial of the OX40 agonist ivuxolimab.

The CDR3 coding sequence is TGTGCCAGCTCACCCCTGGACAGGGGGTTGACTAATGAAAAACTGTTTTTT. Translation: CASSPLDRGLTNEKLFF. The chain carries TRBV18 and TRBJ1-4, with TRBD1 identical over 10 bases. The V segment lost 3 bases and the J segment 2 bases; nucleotides outside the gene matches: 6. The CDR3 is 17 amino acids. Germline assignment: CDR1 KGHSH and CDR2 LQKENI.